The rows below give T cell receptor beta chains drawn from one sample of a study of early T cells in non-severe SARS-CoV-2 infection. A single record per CDR3 protein comes from TCRdb applying MiXCR to the 5' RACE reads. The repertoire includes more than 60,000 distinct CDR3 sequences, about an eighth of them detected once, and 2.5% to 3% sits in the top ten. Source: whole blood, taken at baseline. The receptors here all came from an adult who was a healthcare worker with PCR-confirmed SARS-CoV-2 infection or an uninfected control (not recorded which). Both conserved end residues are part of each CDR3. D genes are given only for firm matches. The listing skips clone size in some rows; elsewhere it reads once, few, many or a size class.

V gene	D gene	J gene	clone size	CDR3 DNA	CDR3 protein
TRBV28	TRBD1	TRBJ2-7	NA	TGTGCCAGCAGCGGACACAGGGGGAGCTCCTACGAGCAGTACTTC	CASSGHRGSSYEQYF
TRBV7-7	NA	TRBJ2-5	few	TGTGCTAGCAGCCGGAGTCATGATATGTACCAAGAGACCCAGTACTTC	CASSRSHDMYQETQYF
TRBV11-2	TRBD1	TRBJ1-1	many	TGTGCCAGCTCCCTCAGGGGGAGGCAAACGACTGAAGCTTTCTTT	CASSLRGRQTTEAFF
TRBV4-3	TRBD1	TRBJ2-4	NA	TGCGCCAGCAGCCAAGTTGGTGCAGGGGGCTTGGGCAAAAACATTCAGTACTTC	CASSQVGAGGLGKNIQYF
TRBV6-5	NA	TRBJ2-7	NA	TGTGCCAGCTGCCTACAGGCGCCCTGCTACGAGCAGTACTTC	CASCLQAPCYEQYF
TRBV28	NA	TRBJ1-2	many	TGTGCCAGCAGTTTACGGGCAGGGAATGGCTACACCTTC	CASSLRAGNGYTF
TRBV6-2/TRBV6-3	TRBD1	TRBJ2-5	NA	TGTGCCAGCGACTCGGACAGGATGACCCAGTACTTC	CASDSDRMTQYF
TRBV20-1	NA	TRBJ1-2	many	TGCAGTGCTAGATCCTTGGGACCCGTCTCAGGCTACACCTTC	CSARSLGPVSGYTF
TRBV29-1	NA	TRBJ1-3	many	TGCAGCGGCAGGACAGCTGGAAACACCATATATTTT	CSGRTAGNTIYF
TRBV15	NA	TRBJ1-1	many	TGTGCCACCAGCGAGGGAATGAACACTGAAGCTTTCTTT	CATSEGMNTEAFF
TRBV4-3	NA	TRBJ1-2	NA	TGCGCCAGCAGCCAAGAGAGGACTACCTATGGCTACACCTTC	CASSQERTTYGYTF
TRBV28	NA	TRBJ2-7	NA	TGTGCCAGCAGTTTAGTGGGGAGACCAGTCCCCTTC	CASSLVGRPVPF
TRBV12-3/TRBV12-4	NA	TRBJ1-5	NA	TGTGCCAGCAGTCAGGGGCCCGTGAGCAATCAGCCCCAGCATTTT	CASSQGPVSNQPQHF
TRBV5-1	NA	TRBJ1-1	few	TGCGCCAGCAGCAGCACAGGGATGGGCGACACTGAAGCTTTCTTT	CASSSTGMGDTEAFF
TRBV19	NA	TRBJ1-5	NA	TGTGCCAGTAGTATCGGCAGGGCGGGGAATCAGCCCCAGCATTTT	CASSIGRAGNQPQHF